The 17 T cell receptor beta chains in this list originate from one sample, sequenced in a study of blood T cells in healthy people across ages. Primers used in a second PCR of about 7 to 12 cycles were a sample-barcoded 5' primer and a J-beta primer mix. In TCRdb, the 5' RACE reads were re-called with MiXCR into one record per CDR3 protein. The repertoire has roughly 1.6 million distinct CDR3 sequences, roughly 32% of them found once; the top ten carry about 10%. The sample comprised blood. These receptors all come from a woman younger than 45 in good health.

This sequence joins TRBV2 and TRBJ2-3; perhaps D is TRBD1 or TRBD2 (5 bases each). V was trimmed by 4 bases and J by 1 base, leaving 9 bases between them. The germline gives CDR1 SNHLY, CDR2 FYNNEI. This CDR3 comprises 14 residues. CDR3 residues: CASSGRGGTDTQYF. In DNA, the CDR3 is TGTGCCAGCAGTGGACGAGGGGGCACAGATACGCAGTATTTT. The variable domain in full, completed from reference TRBV2 and TRBJ2-3, reads EPEVTQTPSHQVTQMGQEVILRCVPISNHLYFYWYRQILGQKVEFLVSFYNNEISEKSEIFDDQFSVERPDGSNFTLKIRSTKLEDSAMYFCASSGRGGTDTQYFGPGTRLTVL.

The V call is TRBV4-1, the J call TRBJ1-6, with no clear D. The CDR3 has 17 residues. CDR1 is MGHRA and CDR2 is YSYEKL in the germline V gene. Between the trimmed V and J ends, which lost 2 bases and 6 bases, there was a span of 17 bases. The CDR3 DNA reads as TGCGCCAGCAGCCAATCCCGCGGAAGGGAGATTAATTCACCCCTCCACTTT. Protein product: CASSQSRGREINSPLHF.

In this sample, this clonotype turned up a few times. Germline and junction disagree at one end, which may indicate a read error. The CDR3 reads CAGSFGTLYEQYF. The CDR3 DNA reads as TGTGCCGGCAGCTTCGGGACACTCTACGAGCAGTACTTC. The chain combines TRBV5-5 with TRBJ2-7; possibly TRBD1 for D (6 bases). The CDR3 consists of 13 residues. Germline V gives CDR1 SGHKS, CDR2 YYEKEE (reference sequence). The whole variable domain, remainder taken from reference TRBV5-5 and TRBJ2-7, is DAGVTQSPTHLIKTRGQQVTLRCSPISGHKSVSWYQQVLGQGPQFIFQYYEKEERGRGNFPDRFSARQFPNYSSELNVNALLLGDSALYLCAGSFGTLYEQYFGPGTRLTVT.

V gene TRBV5-1 combines with J gene TRBJ2-1; D unresolved. The germline V gene has CDR1 SGHRS and CDR2 YFSETQ. V was cut by 2 bases and J by 4 bases, with 10 bases left in between. The length of the CDR3 is 14 residues. The DNA of the CDR3 is TGCGCCAGCAGCTTAGGCTCCCTATACAATGAGCAGTTCTTC. Its protein product is CASSLGSLYNEQFF.

J is TRBJ2-5 and V is TRBV11-1; D is unresolved. Germline V gene sequence: CDR1 SGHAT, CDR2 FQDESV (reference sequence). The CDR3 extends over 16 amino acids. V lost 0 bases to trimming and J lost 1 base, with 12 bases between them. The CDR3 coding sequence is TGTGCCAGCAGCTTAGCGGACCTCGGGCCCCAAGAGACCCAGTACTTC. It translates to CASSLADLGPQETQYF.

The chain employs TRBV3-1 and TRBJ2-7, with TRBD2 matching 12 bases. This CDR3 region has 16 residues. V lost 4 bases, J lost 1 base, and 5 bases stayed unmatched. The germline V gene encodes CDR1 LGHDT and CDR2 YNNKEL (reference sequence). This CDR3 is CASSRIGLAGSYEQYF. The CDR3 DNA reads TGTGCCAGCAGCCGAATAGGACTAGCGGGGTCCTACGAGCAGTACTTC.

This sequence joins TRBV12-3 or TRBV12-4 and TRBJ2-1, with D uncertain. The V gene lost 6 bases and the J gene lost 5 bases, with 14 bases spanning the gap. The CDR3 loop spans 14 amino acids. The CDR3: CASRPRSVNNEQFF. In nucleotides, the CDR3 is TGTGCCAGCAGACCTCGGAGCGTAAACAATGAGCAGTTCTTC.

With regard to this clonotype: The junction departs from the called germline gene at one end, perhaps through a read error. The V and J genes are TRBV3-1 and TRBJ1-1; D unclear. Germline assignment: CDR1 LGHDT and CDR2 YNNKEL (reference sequence). CDR3 size: 15 residues. The CDR3 protein is CAGSPLVGILVEAFF. In nucleotides, the CDR3 is TGTGCCGGCAGCCCACTTGTAGGTATTTTGGTCGAAGCTTTCTTT.

This clonotype appeared a few times. J is TRBJ2-1 and V is TRBV12-3 or TRBV12-4, with D perhaps TRBD2 (5 bases). The CDR3 totals 13 residues. Trimming shortened V by 5 bases and J by 9 bases, and 14 bases separated the two germline ends. The CDR3 region is CASSPRGWSEQFF. The DNA of the CDR3 is TGTGCCAGCAGTCCCCGAGGGTGGAGTGAGCAGTTCTTC.

This clonotype was seen many times. The V and J genes are TRBV20-1 and TRBJ2-7, with D perhaps matching TRBD2 (6 bases). Trimming shortened V by 3 bases and J by 1 base, and 13 bases separated the two germline ends. The CDR3 runs to 14 residues. Germline CDR1 DFQATT, CDR2 SNEGSKA (reference sequence). The CDR3 here is CSARRDSRSYEQYF. The CDR3 nucleotides read TGCAGTGCTAGGCGGGACTCAAGATCCTACGAGCAGTACTTC.

This clonotype turned up a few times. The junction departs from germline at one end; a sequencing error may be responsible. The chain has TRBV5-1 and TRBJ1-2, with 9 nucleotides matching TRBD1. The CDR3 has 14 amino acids. Germline CDR1 is SGHRS and CDR2 is YFSETQ. Written as DNA, the CDR3 is TGTGCCAGCAGTCGGACAGGGGAGAACTATGGCTACACCTTC. It translates to CASSRTGENYGYTF.

The V and J genes are TRBV7-4 and TRBJ1-5; 9 bases are a match to TRBD1. The CDR3 is made up of 16 amino acids. Germline V lookup: CDR1 SGHVT, CDR2 SQSDAQ. Losses at the gene ends were 5 bases for V and 2 bases for J; bases not matched to a gene: 7. CDR3 sequence reads: CASSARDRVGNQPQHF. The DNA of the CDR3 is TGTGCCAGCAGCGCCCGGGACAGGGTCGGCAATCAGCCCCAGCATTTT. Full variable domain (rest looked up from reference TRBV7-4 and TRBJ1-5): GAGVSQSPRYKVAKRGRDVALRCDSISGHVTLYWYRQTLGQGSEVLTYSQSDAQRDKSGRPSGRFSAERPERSVSTLKIQRTEQGDSAVYLCASSARDRVGNQPQHFGDGTRLSIL.

This clonotype turned up a few times. This sequence joins TRBV20-1 and TRBJ2-5; no clear D. Germline CDR1 and CDR2: DFQATT and SNEGSKA (reference sequence). This CDR3 contains 13 residues. V dropped 3 bases and J dropped 5 bases, with 13 bases sitting between them. The CDR3 coding sequence is TGCAGTGCTAGTCTCACGGCTCGGGAGACCCAGTACTTC. This gives the protein CSASLTARETQYF.

In its sample, this clonotype was seen once. The V gene is TRBV20-1, the J gene TRBJ2-3; perhaps TRBD1 as D (6 bases). Per germline, CDR1 DFQATT and CDR2 SNEGSKA (reference sequence). Trimming stripped 4 bases from V and 2 bases from J, with 16 bases between. CDR3 size: 15 residues. CDR3 nucleotides: TGCAGTGCTAACCGGGACAACACCCACACAGATACGCAGTATTTT. Its translation: CSANRDNTHTDTQYF.

Concerning this clonotype: This may arise from a read error, as a much more abundant clone is one base away. This chain links TRBV5-6 with TRBJ2-3; D is undetermined. CDR1 and CDR2 from the germline V gene are SGHDT and YYEEEE. V was pared by 0 bases and J by 0 bases, with 8 bases between. This CDR3 has 15 residues. The CDR3 protein is CASSLEGKSTDTQYF. DNA for the CDR3: TGTGCCAGCAGCTTGGAGGGAAAAAGCACAGATACGCAGTATTTT.

The genes are TRBV27 and TRBJ2-1, with a tentative D call TRBD1 (5 bases). Germline V gene data show CDR1 as MNHEY and CDR2 as SMNVEV (reference sequence). V was shortened by 5 bases and J by 2 bases, with 10 bases between the two germline ends. The CDR3 runs 14 residues. The CDR3 coding sequence is TGTGCCAGCAGTAAAACAGGCCCCTACAATGAGCAGTTCTTC. Its translation: CASSKTGPYNEQFF.

The CDR3, as DNA: TGCGCCAGCAGATTGGAGGGCTCGGGTACGATTAATCTCGAGCAGTACTTC. This gives the protein CASRLEGSGTINLEQYF. The rearrangement uses TRBV10-1 and TRBJ2-7; D may be TRBD2 (6 bases). CDR1 is WNHNN and CDR2 is SYGVQD in the germline V gene (reference sequence). The CDR3 spans 17 residues. V shed 6 bases and J shed 6 bases, with 27 bases lying between them.